This T cell receptor beta chain was recovered during a study of blood T cell repertoires in COVID-19. Across the whole study: COVID-19 samples from acute and convalescent phases originated in the United States, Italy and Spain. Nucleic acid was either cDNA or gDNA, and it came from T cells, B-cell-depleted T cells, or PBMCs.

Germline lookup yields CDR1 ENHRY and CDR2 SYGVKD. V shed 0 bases and J shed 8 bases, with 10 bases lying between them. The CDR3 runs to 14 residues. The authors' processing: Amplification of reference gene primers was used by the study to estimate nucleated cell counts. Assay: immunoSEQ multiplex PCR; the TCRdb copy retains only in-frame clones and omits some. D and trimming come from the DNA, and the V and J calls and clone size come from that table. The data hold under 100,000 clones, with roughly four fifths observed a single time. The rearrangement joins TRBV10-3 to TRBJ1-4; no reliable D call. The origin of this receptor is a human donor in a cohort sampled during active COVID-19. Specimen: peripheral blood. The CDR3 DNA reads as TGTGCCATCAGTGAGTCGACTGTCGGGGAAAAACTGTTTTTT. Translation: CAISESTVGEKLFF.